This T cell receptor (beta chain) was sequenced in a study of identical twins. CDR3 length: 16 amino acids. V lost 4 bases and J lost 4, with 18 bases in between. CDR1 and CDR2 (germline): SGHKS, YYEKEE (reference sequence). Broader study findings: Models underpredicted monozygotic twin sharing of out-of-frame TCR alpha. The study drew conclusions from cross-sectional statistical analysis, not from following the same donors. Fewer insertions were carried by abundant cord blood beta clonotypes, but none was seen in memory repertoires.

MiXCR was run by TCRdb on the 5' RACE reads, yielding one entry per CDR3 protein. Of some 710,000 distinct CDR3 sequences listed, roughly 6% were seen once; the top ten hold about 2%. All donors were healthy Caucasians. This clonotype was seen many times. No antigen is known for it. The sequencing sample was made of naive T cells sorted from blood. This TCR came from a man aged 18-30 years in good health. This chain joins TRBV5-5 and TRBJ2-1; maybe TRBD2 (7 bases). The CDR3 DNA sequence: TGTGCCAGCAGCCGTGGGGGCGGGAGCTCGTACAATGAGCAGTTCTTC. Protein sequence: CASSRGGGSSYNEQFF. The full variable domain, completed using reference TRBV5-5 and TRBJ2-1, is DAGVTQSPTHLIKTRGQQVTLRCSPISGHKSVSWYQQVLGQGPQFIFQYYEKEERGRGNFPDRFSARQFPNYSSELNVNALLLGDSALYLCASSRGGGSSYNEQFFGPGTRLTVL.